The entry below gives a single T cell receptor beta chain sequence along with its context. The antigen remains unidentified. The source of the sample is a study of cytomegalovirus exposure and HLA in healthy donors. Study-wide results and caveats: The study recorded 150 to 200 TCR beta chains that were cytomegalovirus-associated. Later, TCR association rates were found to vary by HLA locus, highest for DRB1 and lowest for HLA-C.

Primers: 60 Vbeta forward and 13 Jbeta reverse. The method was immunoSEQ multiplex PCR; TCRdb's version includes in-frame clones alone and lacks a portion of them. The repertoire holds tens of thousands of clones, with 55% to 75% as singletons. Source material: PBMCs. The TCR sequence derives from a man aged 25 to 45 in good health and CMV-seropositive.

The CDR3 sequence: CASSLEVGDVYNEQFF. The CDR3 DNA reads TGCGCCAGCAGCTTGGAGGTGGGAGACGTCTACAATGAGCAGTTCTTC. The rearrangement joins TRBV5-1 to TRBJ2-1; D might be TRBD2 (5 bases). CDR1 SGHRS and CDR2 YFSETQ come from the germline V gene. Trimming left V 0 bases short and J 3 bases short, with 13 bases between. The CDR3 length is 16 residues.